One TCR beta chain is described in this entry. The data derive from a study of cytomegalovirus exposure and HLA in healthy donors. Only in-frame clones appear in the TCRdb table, and some are missing; sequencing was by immunoSEQ multiplex PCR. This table holds around 190,000 clones, 81% found once. The sample was PBMCs. This clonotype originated in a woman aged 25-40 years in good health and CMV-seronegative.

DNA of the CDR3: TGCGCCAGCAGTCAACCCTCCCTTAGCCGTTACTCCTACGAGCAGTACTTC. Translated, it gives CASSQPSLSRYSYEQYF. The chain joins TRBV23-1 to TRBJ2-7; D ambiguous. TRBV23-1 is an ORF; its function is uncertain. The CDR3 has 17 residues. Trimming shortened V by 2 bases and J by 0 bases, and 17 bases separated the two germline ends.